The clone carrying this T cell receptor beta chain was detected a few times. The CDR3 has 13 residues. With 6 bases removed from V and 4 bases from J, the gap between germline ends came to 9 bases. TCRdb reprocessed the 5' RACE reads with MiXCR, giving one entry per CDR3 protein. The sample lists around 300,000 distinct CDR3 sequences, about 13% occurring once. These data come from a study of T-cell memory formation after mild COVID-19. This TCR was recovered from a man younger than 30 who had mild COVID-19 (a few samples of this study predate the infection). Cell type and time point are not known. The chain is built from TRBV12-3 or TRBV12-4 and TRBJ2-2; D ambiguous. Sequencing input: PBMCs or a T cell subset sorted from them (not recorded which). Written as DNA, the CDR3 is TGTGCCAGCAGCCGATCCAGCACCGGGGAGCTGTTTTTT. Its translation: CASSRSSTGELFF.